This T cell receptor beta chain was retrieved from a study of tumor-infiltrating lymphocytes in primary liver carcinoma. Extraction of RNA together with DNA used roughly 18-32 mg of unsorted bulk tissue. The CDR3 has 17 amino acids. CDR1 and CDR2 from the germline V gene are ENHRY and SYGVKD. General study points: Pairs comparing tumor with adjacent tissue or blood overlapped less than pairs drawn from tumor regions.

The template, about 500 ng total RNA, yielded TCR beta cDNA made with a constant-region primer. Libraries covering TCR beta were generated through three nested multiplex PCR rounds (using a slightly modified ARM-PCR). TRBV1-TRBV30 forward primers paired with a C-beta reverse primer drove the first two PCR rounds, about 9 cycles each. MiXCR, run by TCRdb on the multiplex PCR reads, gives a single entry per CDR3 protein. The sample lists approximately 80,000 distinct CDR3 sequences; under 75% were seen once. In regard to this clonotype: Its antigen is unidentified. One end of the junction is discordant with germline, which a read error may explain.

The TCR was taken from a middle-aged man with primary liver carcinoma and hepatitis B virus infection. The specimen was tumor-adjacent normal liver tissue. The chain employs TRBV10-3 and TRBJ2-3, with D perhaps matching TRBD2 (6 bases). CDR3 sequence reads: CAISHSKTSGLTYTQYF. The CDR3 nucleotides are TGTGCCATCAGCCATTCAAAGACTAGTGGGCTCACATATACGCAGTATTTT.